The 9 T cell receptor beta chains presented below share a single source sample, sequenced in a study of CD8+CD57+ T cells in acquired aplastic anemia. TCR beta VDJ and CDR3 profiling used genomic DNA as template. TCRdb processed the reads anew with MiXCR; each CDR3 protein has one entry. The sample contains around 170,000 distinct CDR3 sequences, approximately 50% of which appear only once. CD8+CD57+ cell expansion had been shown by flow cytometry in patients chosen for sequencing. The sample comprised sorted CD4+, CD8+, or CD8+CD57+ T cells (not recorded which) from PBMCs. The receptors originated from a human donor with aplastic anemia.

The CDR3 DNA sequence: TGTGCCAGCACCGATCGGGGGGCAAGCAATCAGCCCCAGCATTTT. Translated, it gives CASTDRGASNQPQHF. This sequence joins TRBV12-3 or TRBV12-4 and TRBJ1-5, with D possibly being TRBD1 (6 bases). This CDR3 is built from 15 residues. Trimming removed 7 bases at V and 1 base at J, with 14 bases between.

The J gene is TRBJ2-1, the V gene TRBV25-1; 9 bases are shared with TRBD1. Losses at the gene ends were 6 bases for V and 8 bases for J; bases not matched to a gene: 8. The CDR3 contains 14 residues. Germline V gene lookup returns CDR1 MGHDK and CDR2 SYGVNS. This chain's CDR3 is CASSSGTGYDEQFF. The CDR3 DNA follows: TGTGCCAGCAGCTCCGGGACAGGGTACGATGAGCAGTTCTTC.

This clonotype has just one count. The CDR3 does not end in the conserved phenylalanine or tryptophan, so this is likely a read error. This chain uses TRBV5-1 with TRBJ1-6; 9 positions agree with TRBD1. Trimming took 3 bases from V and 11 from J; bases not matched to a gene: 12. This CDR3 comprises 16 residues. Germline assignment: CDR1 SGHRS and CDR2 YFSETQ. The chain's CDR3 is CASSSAPGQGITPLHL. The CDR3 nucleotides read TGCGCCAGCAGCTCAGCACCGGGACAGGGAATCACACCCCTCCACTTG.

This clonotype has a handful of counts. The chain carries TRBV27 and TRBJ1-2; unclear D gene. Germline V gene data show CDR1 as MNHEY and CDR2 as SMNVEV (reference sequence). The CDR3 is 13 amino acids. The V end was cut by 3 bases, the J end by 6 bases, with 11 bases between. The CDR3 sequence is CASSFWGVDGYTF. The CDR3 region has the DNA TGTGCCAGCAGTTTTTGGGGAGTTGATGGCTACACCTTC.

This clonotype was seen ten or more times. V and J are TRBV12-3 or TRBV12-4 and TRBJ2-5, with D perhaps TRBD1 or TRBD2 (5 bases each). CDR3 length: 14 residues. V was shortened by 4 bases and J by 5 bases, with 14 bases between the two germline ends. The CDR3 reads CASSSRDRGETQYF. For the CDR3, the DNA is TGTGCCAGCAGTTCACGGGACCGTGGGGAGACCCAGTACTTC.

The genes are TRBV2 and TRBJ2-1, with 9 bases aligning to TRBD2. J was trimmed by 4 bases and V by 10 bases; bases with no gene match: 5. From germline, CDR1 is SNHLY and CDR2 FYNNEI. The CDR3 consists of 13 residues. CDR3: CAILGLAYNEQFF. As DNA, the CDR3 is TGTGCCATCCTGGGACTAGCTTACAATGAGCAGTTCTTC.

The CDR3 sequence is CASSIEVCEGYEQYF. DNA of the CDR3: TGTGCCAGTAGTATAGAGGTCTGCGAGGGGTACGAGCAGTACTTC. The chain employs TRBV19 and TRBJ2-7; possibly TRBD1 or TRBD2 for D (5 bases each). V was pared by 0 bases and J by 4 bases, with 13 bases between. The CDR3 loop spans 15 amino acids. Germline CDR1 LNHDA, CDR2 SQIVND (reference sequence).

This clonotype occurred many times. V and J are TRBV7-3 and TRBJ1-1; the D is unclear. CDR3 length equals 13 residues. Between the trimmed V and J ends, which lost 3 bases and 1 base, there was a span of 6 bases. Germline CDR1 SGHTA, CDR2 FQGTGA. In DNA, the CDR3 is TGTGCCAGCAGCTTGGCCTGGAACACTGAAGCTTTCTTT. Its translation is CASSLAWNTEAFF. The full variable domain, its missing parts supplied by reference TRBV7-3 and TRBJ1-1, is GAGVSQTPSNKVTEKGKYVELRCDPISGHTALYWYRQSLGQGPEFLIYFQGTGAADDSGLPNDRFFAVRPEGSVSTLKIQRTERGDSAVYLCASSLAWNTEAFFGQGTRLTVV.

This chain links TRBV25-1 with TRBJ2-2, with 8 bases aligning to TRBD1. The V gene's germline CDR1 is MGHDK and CDR2 SYGVNS. The V and J ends lost 6 bases and 4 bases, in that order; junction bases with no gene match: 4. The CDR3 totals 14 residues. CDR3 amino acids: CASRETGATGELFF. In DNA form, the CDR3 reads TGTGCCAGCAGGGAGACAGGGGCCACCGGGGAGCTGTTTTTT.